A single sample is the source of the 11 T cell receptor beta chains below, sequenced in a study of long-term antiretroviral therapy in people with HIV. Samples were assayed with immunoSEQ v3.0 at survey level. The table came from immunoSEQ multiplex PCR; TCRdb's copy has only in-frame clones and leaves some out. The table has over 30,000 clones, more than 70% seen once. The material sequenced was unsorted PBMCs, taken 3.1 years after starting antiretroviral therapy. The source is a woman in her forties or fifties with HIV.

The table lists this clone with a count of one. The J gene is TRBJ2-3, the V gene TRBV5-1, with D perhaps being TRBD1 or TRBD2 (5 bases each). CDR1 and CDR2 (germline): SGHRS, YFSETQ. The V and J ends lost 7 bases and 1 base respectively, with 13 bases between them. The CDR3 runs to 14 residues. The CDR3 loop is CASAQGVGTDTQYF. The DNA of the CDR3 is TGCGCCAGCGCGCAGGGAGTGGGCACAGATACGCAGTATTTT.

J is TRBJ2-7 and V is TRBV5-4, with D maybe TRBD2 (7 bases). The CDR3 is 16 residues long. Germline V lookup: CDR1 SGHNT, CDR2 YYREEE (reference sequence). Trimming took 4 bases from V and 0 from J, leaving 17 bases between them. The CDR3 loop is CASSPDGGLSSYEQYF. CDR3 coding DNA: TGTGCCAGCAGCCCAGACGGGGGGCTGAGCTCCTACGAGCAGTACTTC.

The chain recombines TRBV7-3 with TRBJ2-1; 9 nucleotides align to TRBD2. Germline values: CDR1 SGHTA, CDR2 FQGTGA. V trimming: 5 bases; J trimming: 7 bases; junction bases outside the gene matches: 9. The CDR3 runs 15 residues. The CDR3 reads CASSLGAGGRNEQFF. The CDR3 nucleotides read TGTGCCAGCAGCCTAGGGGCGGGGGGGCGGAATGAGCAGTTCTTC.

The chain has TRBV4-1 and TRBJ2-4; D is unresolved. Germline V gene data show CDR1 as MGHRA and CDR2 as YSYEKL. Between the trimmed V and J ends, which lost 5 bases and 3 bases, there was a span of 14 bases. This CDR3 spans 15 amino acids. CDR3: CASSSLIGDKNIQYF. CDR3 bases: TGCGCCAGCAGCTCACTGATTGGGGACAAAAACATTCAGTACTTC.

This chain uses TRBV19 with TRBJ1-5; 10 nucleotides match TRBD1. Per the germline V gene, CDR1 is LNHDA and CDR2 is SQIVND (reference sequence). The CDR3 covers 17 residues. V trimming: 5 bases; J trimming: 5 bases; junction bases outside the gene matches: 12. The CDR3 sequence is CASSQSRDRGGDQPQHF. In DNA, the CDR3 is TGTGCCAGTAGTCAGTCCCGGGACAGGGGTGGGGATCAGCCCCAGCATTTT.

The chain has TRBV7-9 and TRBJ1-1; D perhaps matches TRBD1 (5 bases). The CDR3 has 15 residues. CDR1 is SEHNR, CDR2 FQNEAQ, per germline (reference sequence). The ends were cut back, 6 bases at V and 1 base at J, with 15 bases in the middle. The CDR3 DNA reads TGTGCCAGCAGGCCCGAACCGGGACGGAACACTGAAGCTTTCTTT. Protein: CASRPEPGRNTEAFF.

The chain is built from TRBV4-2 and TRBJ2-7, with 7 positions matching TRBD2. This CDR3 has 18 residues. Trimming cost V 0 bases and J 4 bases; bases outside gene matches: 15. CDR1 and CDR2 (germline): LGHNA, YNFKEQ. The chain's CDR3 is CASSQEIEGTNVVYEQYF. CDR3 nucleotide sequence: TGTGCCAGCAGCCAAGAGATCGAGGGGACTAACGTTGTTTACGAGCAGTACTTC.

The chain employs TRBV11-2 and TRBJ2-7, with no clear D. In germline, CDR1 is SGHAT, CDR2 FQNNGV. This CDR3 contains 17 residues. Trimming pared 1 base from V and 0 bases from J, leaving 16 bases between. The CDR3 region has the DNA TGTGCCAGCAGCTTAGTAGGTGGGTCTACCGCCTCCTACGAGCAGTACTTC. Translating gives CASSLVGGSTASYEQYF.

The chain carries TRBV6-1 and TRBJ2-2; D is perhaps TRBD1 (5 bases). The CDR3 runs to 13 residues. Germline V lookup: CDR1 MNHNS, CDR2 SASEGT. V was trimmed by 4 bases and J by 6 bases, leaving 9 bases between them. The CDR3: CASSAGLAGELFF. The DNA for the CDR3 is TGTGCCAGCAGTGCAGGGTTGGCCGGGGAGCTGTTTTTT.

The CDR3 region is CASSYLDQRISPLHF. The CDR3 coding sequence is TGTGCCAGCAGTTACCTGGACCAACGGATTTCACCCCTCCACTTT. The chain links TRBV6-5 to TRBJ1-6; D not certain. The V end lost 2 bases, the J end lost 9 bases, and 14 bases lay between the germline ends. Germline CDR1 and CDR2: MNHEY and SVGAGI. The CDR3 runs to 15 residues.

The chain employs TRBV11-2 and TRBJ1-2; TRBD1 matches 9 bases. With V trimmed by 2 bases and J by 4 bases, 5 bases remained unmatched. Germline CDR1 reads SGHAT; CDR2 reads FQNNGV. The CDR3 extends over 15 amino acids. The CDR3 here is CASSLNRGLGYGYTF. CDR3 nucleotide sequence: TGTGCCAGCAGCTTAAACAGGGGGCTGGGCTATGGCTACACCTTC.